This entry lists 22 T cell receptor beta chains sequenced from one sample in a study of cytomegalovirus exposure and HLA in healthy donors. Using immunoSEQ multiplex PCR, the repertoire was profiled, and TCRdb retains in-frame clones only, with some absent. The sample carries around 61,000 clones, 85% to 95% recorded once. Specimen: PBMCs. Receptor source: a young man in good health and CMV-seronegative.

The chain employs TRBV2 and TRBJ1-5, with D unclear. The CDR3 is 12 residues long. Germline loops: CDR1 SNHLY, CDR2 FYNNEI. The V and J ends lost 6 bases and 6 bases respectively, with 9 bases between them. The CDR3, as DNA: TGTGCCAGCAGCCCGGTCACTCAGCCCCAGCATTTT. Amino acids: CASSPVTQPQHF.

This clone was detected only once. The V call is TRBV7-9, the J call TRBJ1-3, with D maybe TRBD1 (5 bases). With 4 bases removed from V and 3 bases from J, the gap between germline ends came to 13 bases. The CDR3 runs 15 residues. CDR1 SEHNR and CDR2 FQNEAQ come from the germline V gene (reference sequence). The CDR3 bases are TGTGCCAGCAGCTCAAGGGGTTCCGATGGAAACACCATATATTTT. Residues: CASSSRGSDGNTIYF.

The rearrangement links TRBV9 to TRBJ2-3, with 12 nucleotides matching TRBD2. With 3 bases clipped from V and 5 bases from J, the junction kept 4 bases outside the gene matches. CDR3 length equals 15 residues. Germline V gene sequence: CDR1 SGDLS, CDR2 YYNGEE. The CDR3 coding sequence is TGTGCCAGCAGCGCAGGACTAGCGGGAAGAGATACGCAGTATTTT. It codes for CASSAGLAGRDTQYF.

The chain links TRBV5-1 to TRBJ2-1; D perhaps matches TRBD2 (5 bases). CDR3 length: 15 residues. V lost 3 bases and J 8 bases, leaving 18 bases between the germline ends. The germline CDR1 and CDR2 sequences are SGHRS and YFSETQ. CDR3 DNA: TGCGCCAGCAGCTCCGGACTGAACACGGTCGATGAGCAGTTCTTC. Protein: CASSSGLNTVDEQFF.

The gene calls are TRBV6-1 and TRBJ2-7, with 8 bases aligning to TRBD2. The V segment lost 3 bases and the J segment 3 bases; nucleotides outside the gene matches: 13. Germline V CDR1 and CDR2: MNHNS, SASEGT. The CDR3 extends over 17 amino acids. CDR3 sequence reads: CASSEGPRIAGLYEQYF. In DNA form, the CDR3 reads TGTGCCAGCAGTGAGGGCCCTCGAATAGCGGGACTCTACGAGCAGTACTTC.

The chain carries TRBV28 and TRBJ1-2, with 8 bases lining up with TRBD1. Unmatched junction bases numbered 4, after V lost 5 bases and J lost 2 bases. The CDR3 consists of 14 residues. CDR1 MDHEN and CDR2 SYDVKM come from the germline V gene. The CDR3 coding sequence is TGTGCCAGCAGTGGGACAGGCACCAACTATGGCTACACCTTC. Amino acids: CASSGTGTNYGYTF.

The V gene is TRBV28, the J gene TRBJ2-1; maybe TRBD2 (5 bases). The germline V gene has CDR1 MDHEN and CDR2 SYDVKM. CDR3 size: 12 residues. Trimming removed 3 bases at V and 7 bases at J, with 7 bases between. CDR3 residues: CASSLWENEQFF. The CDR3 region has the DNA TGTGCCAGCAGTTTGTGGGAGAATGAGCAGTTCTTC.

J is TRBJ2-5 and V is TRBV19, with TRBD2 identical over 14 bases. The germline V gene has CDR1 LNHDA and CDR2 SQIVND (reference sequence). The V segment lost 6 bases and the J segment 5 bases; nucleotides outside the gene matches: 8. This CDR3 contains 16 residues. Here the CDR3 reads CASSRTSGRNEETQYF. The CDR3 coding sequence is TGTGCCAGTAGCAGGACTAGCGGGAGGAATGAGGAGACCCAGTACTTC.

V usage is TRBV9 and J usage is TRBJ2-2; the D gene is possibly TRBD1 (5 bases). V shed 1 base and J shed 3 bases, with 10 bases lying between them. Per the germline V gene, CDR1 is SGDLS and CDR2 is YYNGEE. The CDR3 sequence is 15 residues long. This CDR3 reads CASSVFQGHTGELFF. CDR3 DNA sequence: TGTGCCAGCAGCGTATTCCAGGGTCACACCGGGGAGCTGTTTTTT.

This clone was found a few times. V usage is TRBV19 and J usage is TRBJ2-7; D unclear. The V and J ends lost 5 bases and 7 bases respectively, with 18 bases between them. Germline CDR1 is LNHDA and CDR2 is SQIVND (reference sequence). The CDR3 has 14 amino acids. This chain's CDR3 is CASSEPWNYAEQYF. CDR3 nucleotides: TGTGCCAGTAGTGAACCTTGGAACTACGCAGAGCAGTACTTC.

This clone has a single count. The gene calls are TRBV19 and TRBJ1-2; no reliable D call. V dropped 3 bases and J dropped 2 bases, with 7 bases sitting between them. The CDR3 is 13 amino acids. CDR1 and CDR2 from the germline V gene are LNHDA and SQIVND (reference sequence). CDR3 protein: CASSMGGNYGYTF. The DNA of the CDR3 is TGTGCCAGTAGTATGGGAGGGAACTATGGCTACACCTTC.

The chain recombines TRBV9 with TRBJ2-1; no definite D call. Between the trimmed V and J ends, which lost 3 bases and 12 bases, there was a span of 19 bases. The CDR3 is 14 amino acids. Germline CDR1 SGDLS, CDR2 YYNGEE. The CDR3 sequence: CASSGFNSGEVQFF. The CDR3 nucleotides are TGTGCCAGCAGCGGGTTTAATTCGGGTGAGGTGCAGTTCTTC.

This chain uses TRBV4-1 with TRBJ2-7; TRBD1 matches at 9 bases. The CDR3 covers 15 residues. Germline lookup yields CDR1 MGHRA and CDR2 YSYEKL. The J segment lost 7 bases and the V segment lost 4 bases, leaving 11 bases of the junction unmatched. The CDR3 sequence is CASSPGDRDYEEQYF. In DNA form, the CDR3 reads TGCGCCAGCAGCCCTGGGGACAGGGACTACGAAGAGCAGTACTTC.

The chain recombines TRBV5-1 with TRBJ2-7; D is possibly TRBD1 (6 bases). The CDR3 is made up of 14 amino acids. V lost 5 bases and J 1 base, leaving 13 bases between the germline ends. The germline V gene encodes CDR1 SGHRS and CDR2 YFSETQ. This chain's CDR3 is CASRAGTTSYEQYF. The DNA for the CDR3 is TGCGCCAGCAGGGCCGGGACAACGTCCTACGAGCAGTACTTC.

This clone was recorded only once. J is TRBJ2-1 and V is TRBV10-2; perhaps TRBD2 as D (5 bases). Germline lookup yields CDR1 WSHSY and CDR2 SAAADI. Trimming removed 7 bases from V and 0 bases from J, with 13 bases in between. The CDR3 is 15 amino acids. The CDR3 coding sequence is TGCGCCAGCAATGGACTCTTCCGCTCCTACAATGAGCAGTTCTTC. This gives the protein CASNGLFRSYNEQFF.

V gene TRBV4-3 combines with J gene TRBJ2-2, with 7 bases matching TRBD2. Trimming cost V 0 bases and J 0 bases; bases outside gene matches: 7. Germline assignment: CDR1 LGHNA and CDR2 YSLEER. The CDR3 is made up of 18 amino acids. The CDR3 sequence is CASSQEALAASNTGELFF. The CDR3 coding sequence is TGCGCCAGCAGCCAAGAAGCGCTAGCGGCATCGAACACCGGGGAGCTGTTTTTT.

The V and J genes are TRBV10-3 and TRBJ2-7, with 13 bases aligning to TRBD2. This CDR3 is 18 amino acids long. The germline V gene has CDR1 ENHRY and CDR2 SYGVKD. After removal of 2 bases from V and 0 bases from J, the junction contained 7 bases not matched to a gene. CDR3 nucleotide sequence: TGTGCCATCAGTGAGGGGGGACTAGCGGGACCCAGCTCCTACGAGCAGTACTTC. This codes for CAISEGGLAGPSSYEQYF.

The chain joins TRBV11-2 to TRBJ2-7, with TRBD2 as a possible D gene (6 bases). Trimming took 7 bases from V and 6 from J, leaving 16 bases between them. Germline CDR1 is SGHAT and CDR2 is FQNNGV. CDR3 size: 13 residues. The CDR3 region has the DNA TGTGCCAGCAACCGGCTAGCGAGAGGCGAGCAGTACTTC. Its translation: CASNRLARGEQYF.

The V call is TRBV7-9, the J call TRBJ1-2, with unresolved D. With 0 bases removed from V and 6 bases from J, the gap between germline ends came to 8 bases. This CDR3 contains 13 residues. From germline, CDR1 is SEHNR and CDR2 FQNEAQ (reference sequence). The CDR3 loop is CASSLAYENGYTF. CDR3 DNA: TGTGCCAGCAGCTTAGCGTACGAGAATGGCTACACCTTC.

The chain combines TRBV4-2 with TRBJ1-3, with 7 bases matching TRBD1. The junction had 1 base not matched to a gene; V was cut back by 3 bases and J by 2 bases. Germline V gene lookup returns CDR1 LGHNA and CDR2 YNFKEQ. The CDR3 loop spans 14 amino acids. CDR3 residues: CASSHGQAGNTIYF. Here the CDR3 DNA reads TGTGCCAGCAGCCACGGACAGGCTGGAAACACCATATATTTT.

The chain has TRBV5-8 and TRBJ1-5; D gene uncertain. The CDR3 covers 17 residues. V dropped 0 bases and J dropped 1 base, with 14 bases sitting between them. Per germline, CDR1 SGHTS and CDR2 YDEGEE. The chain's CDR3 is CASSLEQPRLSNQPQHF. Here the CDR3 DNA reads TGTGCCAGCAGCTTGGAACAGCCCCGTTTAAGCAATCAGCCCCAGCATTTT.

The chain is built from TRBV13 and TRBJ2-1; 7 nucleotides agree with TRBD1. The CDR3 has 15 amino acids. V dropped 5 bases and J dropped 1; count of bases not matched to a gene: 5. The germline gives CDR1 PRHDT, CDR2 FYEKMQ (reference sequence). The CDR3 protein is CASSPATGSYNEQFF. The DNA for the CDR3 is TGTGCCAGCAGCCCCGCGACAGGGTCCTACAATGAGCAGTTCTTC.